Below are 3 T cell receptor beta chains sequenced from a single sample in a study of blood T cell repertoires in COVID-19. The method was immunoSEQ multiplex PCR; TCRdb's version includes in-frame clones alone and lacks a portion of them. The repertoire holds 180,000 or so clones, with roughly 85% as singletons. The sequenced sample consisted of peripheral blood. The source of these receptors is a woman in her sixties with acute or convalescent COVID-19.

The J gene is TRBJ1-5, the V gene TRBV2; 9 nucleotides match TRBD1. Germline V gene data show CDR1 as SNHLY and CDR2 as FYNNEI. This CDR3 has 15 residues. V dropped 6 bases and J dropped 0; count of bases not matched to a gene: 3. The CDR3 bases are TGTGCCAGCAGCACGGACAGGGGTAGCAATCAGCCCCAGCATTTT. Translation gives CASSTDRGSNQPQHF.

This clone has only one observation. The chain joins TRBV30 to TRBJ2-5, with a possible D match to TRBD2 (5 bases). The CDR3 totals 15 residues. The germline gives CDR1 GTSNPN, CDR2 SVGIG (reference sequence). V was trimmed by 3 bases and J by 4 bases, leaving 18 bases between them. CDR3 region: CAWSDGIPGSETQYF. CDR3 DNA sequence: TGTGCCTGGAGCGACGGAATTCCGGGGTCAGAGACCCAGTACTTC. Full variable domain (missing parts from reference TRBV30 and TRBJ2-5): SQTIHQWPATLVQPVGSPLSLECTVEGTSNPNLYWYRQAAGRGLQLLFYSVGIGQISSEVPQNLSASRPQDRQFILSSKKLLLSDSGFYLCAWSDGIPGSETQYFGPGTRLLVL.

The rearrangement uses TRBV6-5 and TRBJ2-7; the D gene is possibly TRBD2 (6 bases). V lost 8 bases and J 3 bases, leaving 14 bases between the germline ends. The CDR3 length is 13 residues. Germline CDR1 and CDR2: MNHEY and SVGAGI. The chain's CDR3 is CASARTILYEQYF. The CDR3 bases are TGTGCCAGCGCCAGGACTATCCTCTACGAGCAGTACTTC.